The sequence of this T cell receptor beta chain was determined in a study of Graves' ophthalmopathy and Graves' hyperthyroidism. Investigators amplified TCR beta CDR3 regions from RNA transcripts. A first-round RT-PCR used HTBI primers, followed by a second-round multiplex PCR. Each CDR3 protein is one row after TCRdb ran MiXCR on the multiplex PCR reads. The table records 200,000 to 250,000 distinct CDR3 sequences, approximately 21% of them present only once. In its sample, this clonotype was seen many times. Antigen: not known. The V gene's germline CDR1 is SNHLY and CDR2 FYNNEI. This CDR3 spans 13 amino acids. V lost 5 bases, J lost 7 bases, and 14 bases lay in between. The study's findings and limits: Most thyroid clonotypes expanded beyond 0.001 frequency were also found in blood.

This sequence originates from a woman aged 45-65 years with Graves' ophthalmopathy. The chain couples TRBV2 to TRBJ1-2; D uncertain. The specimen sequenced was peripheral blood. This CDR3 is CASSRDEWGGYTF. CDR3 coding DNA: TGTGCCAGCAGTCGAGACGAATGGGGTGGCTACACCTTC.